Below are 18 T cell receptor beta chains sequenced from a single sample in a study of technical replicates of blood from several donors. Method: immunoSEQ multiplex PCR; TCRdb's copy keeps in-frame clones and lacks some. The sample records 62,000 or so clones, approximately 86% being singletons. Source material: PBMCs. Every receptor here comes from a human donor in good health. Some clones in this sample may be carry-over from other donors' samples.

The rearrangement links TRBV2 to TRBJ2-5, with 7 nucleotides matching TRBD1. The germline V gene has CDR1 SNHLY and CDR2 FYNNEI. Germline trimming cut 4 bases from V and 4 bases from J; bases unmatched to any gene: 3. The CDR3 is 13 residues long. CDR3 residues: CASSGQGGETQYF. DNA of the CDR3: TGTGCCAGCAGTGGACAGGGCGGAGAGACCCAGTACTTC.

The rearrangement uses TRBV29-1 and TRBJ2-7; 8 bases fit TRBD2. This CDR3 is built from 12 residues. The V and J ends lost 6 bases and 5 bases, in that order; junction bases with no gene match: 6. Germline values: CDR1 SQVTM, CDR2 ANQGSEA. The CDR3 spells CSVPRGGHEQYF. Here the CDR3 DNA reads TGCAGCGTCCCCCGGGGGGGCCACGAGCAGTACTTC.

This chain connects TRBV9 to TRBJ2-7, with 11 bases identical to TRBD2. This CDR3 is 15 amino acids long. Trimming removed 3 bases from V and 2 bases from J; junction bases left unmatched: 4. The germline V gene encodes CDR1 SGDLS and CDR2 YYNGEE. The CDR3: CASSAGTSGTYEQYF. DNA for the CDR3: TGTGCCAGCAGCGCGGGGACTAGCGGCACCTACGAGCAGTACTTC.

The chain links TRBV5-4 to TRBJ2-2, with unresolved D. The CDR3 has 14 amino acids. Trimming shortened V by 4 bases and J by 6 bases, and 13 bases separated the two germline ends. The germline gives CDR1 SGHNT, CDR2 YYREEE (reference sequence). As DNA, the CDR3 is TGTGCCAGCAGCCCCACTATTGATGCCGGGGAGCTGTTTTTT. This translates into CASSPTIDAGELFF.

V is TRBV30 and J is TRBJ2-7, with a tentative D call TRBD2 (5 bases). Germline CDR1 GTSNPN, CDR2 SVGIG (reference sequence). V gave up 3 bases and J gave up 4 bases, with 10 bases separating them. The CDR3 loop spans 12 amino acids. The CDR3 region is CAWRPSPYEQYF. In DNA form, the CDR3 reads TGTGCCTGGAGGCCTAGCCCTTACGAGCAGTACTTC.

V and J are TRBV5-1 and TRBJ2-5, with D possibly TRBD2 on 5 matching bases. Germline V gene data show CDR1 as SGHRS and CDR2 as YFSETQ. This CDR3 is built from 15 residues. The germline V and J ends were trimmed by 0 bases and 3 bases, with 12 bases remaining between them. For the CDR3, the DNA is TGCGCCAGCAGCTTGGGGGGAGTCGCGGAAGAGACCCAGTACTTC. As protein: CASSLGGVAEETQYF. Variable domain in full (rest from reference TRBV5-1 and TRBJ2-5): KAGVTQTPRYLIKTRGQQVTLSCSPISGHRSVSWYQQTPGQGLQFLFEYFSETQRNKGNFPGRFSGRQFSNSRSEMNVSTLELGDSALYLCASSLGGVAEETQYFGPGTRLLVL.

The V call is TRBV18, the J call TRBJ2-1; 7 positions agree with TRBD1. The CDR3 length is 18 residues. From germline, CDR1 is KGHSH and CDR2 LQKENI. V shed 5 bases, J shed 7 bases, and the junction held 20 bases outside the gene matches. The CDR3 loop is CASSSQTGQQSNKNEQFF. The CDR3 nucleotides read TGTGCCAGCTCATCCCAGACAGGGCAGCAGAGCAACAAAAATGAGCAGTTCTTC.

CDR3 region: CASSPHRVTGELFF. Here the CDR3 DNA reads TGTGCCAGCAGCCCCCACAGGGTGACCGGGGAGCTGTTTTTT. The V call is TRBV7-3, the J call TRBJ2-2, with a possible D match to TRBD1 (6 bases). The germline gives CDR1 SGHTA, CDR2 FQGTGA. The CDR3 is 14 amino acids. The ends were cut back, 5 bases at V and 5 bases at J, with 12 bases in the middle. Complete variable domain (other parts from reference TRBV7-3 and TRBJ2-2): GAGVSQTPSNKVTEKGKYVELRCDPISGHTALYWYRQSLGQGPEFLIYFQGTGAADDSGLPNDRFFAVRPEGSVSTLKIQRTERGDSAVYLCASSPHRVTGELFFGEGSRLTVL.

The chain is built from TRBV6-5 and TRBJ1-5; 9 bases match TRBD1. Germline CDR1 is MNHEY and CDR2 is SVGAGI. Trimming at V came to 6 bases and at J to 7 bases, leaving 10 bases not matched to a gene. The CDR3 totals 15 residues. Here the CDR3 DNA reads TGTGCCAGCAGCGGACAGGGGCCGCCCAGGCAGCCCCAGCATTTT. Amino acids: CASSGQGPPRQPQHF.

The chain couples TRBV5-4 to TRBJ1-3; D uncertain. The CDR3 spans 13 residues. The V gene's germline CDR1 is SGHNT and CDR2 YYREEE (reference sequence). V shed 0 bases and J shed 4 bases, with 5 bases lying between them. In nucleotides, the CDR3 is TGTGCCAGCAGCTTGGCCGGGGGAAACACCATATATTTT. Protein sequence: CASSLAGGNTIYF.

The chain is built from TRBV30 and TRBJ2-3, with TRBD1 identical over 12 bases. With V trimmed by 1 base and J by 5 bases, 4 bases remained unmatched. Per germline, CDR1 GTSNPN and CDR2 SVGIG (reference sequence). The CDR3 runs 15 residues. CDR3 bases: TGTGCCTGGAGTGCCGGGACAGGGGGCCAAGATACGCAGTATTTT. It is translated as CAWSAGTGGQDTQYF.

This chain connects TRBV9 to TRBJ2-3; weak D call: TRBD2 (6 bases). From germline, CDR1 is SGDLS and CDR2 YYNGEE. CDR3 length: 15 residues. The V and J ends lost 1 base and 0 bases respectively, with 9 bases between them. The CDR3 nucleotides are TGTGCCAGCAGCGTACTAGCGACTAGCACAGATACGCAGTATTTT. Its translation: CASSVLATSTDTQYF.

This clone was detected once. The CDR3 sequence: CASSLPGSGSETQYF. The DNA for the CDR3 is TGTGCCAGCAGCTTACCCGGCTCGGGTTCCGAGACCCAGTACTTC. V and J are TRBV11-2 and TRBJ2-5; no clear D. Germline lookup yields CDR1 SGHAT and CDR2 FQNNGV. The CDR3 consists of 15 residues. V shed 2 bases and J shed 5 bases, with 15 bases lying between them.

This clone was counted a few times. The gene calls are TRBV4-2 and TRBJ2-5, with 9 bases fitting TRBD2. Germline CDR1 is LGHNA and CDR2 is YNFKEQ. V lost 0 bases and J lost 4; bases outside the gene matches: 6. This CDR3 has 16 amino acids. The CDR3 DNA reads TGTGCCAGCAGCCAAGATAGGGGCGGGGGGGGAGAGACCCAGTACTTC. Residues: CASSQDRGGGGETQYF.

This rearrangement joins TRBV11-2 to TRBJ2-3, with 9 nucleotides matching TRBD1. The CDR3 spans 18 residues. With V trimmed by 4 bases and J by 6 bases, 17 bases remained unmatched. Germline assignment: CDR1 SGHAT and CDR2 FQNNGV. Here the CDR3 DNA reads TGTGCCAGCAGCTCGACGACAGGGGGTGGAAAGGCCTGGGATACGCAGTATTTT. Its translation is CASSSTTGGGKAWDTQYF.

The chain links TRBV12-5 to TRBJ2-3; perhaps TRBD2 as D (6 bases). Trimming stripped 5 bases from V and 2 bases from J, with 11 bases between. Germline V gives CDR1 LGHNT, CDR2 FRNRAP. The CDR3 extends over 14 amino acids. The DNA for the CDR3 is TGTGCTAGTGGTACCGGGACTCACACAGATACGCAGTATTTT. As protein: CASGTGTHTDTQYF.

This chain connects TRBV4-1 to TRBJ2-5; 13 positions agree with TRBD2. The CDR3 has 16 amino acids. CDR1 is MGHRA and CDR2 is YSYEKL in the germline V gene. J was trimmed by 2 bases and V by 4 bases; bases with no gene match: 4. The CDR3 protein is CASSPPGLAGQETQYF. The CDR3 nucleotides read TGCGCCAGCAGCCCGCCGGGACTAGCGGGGCAAGAGACCCAGTACTTC.

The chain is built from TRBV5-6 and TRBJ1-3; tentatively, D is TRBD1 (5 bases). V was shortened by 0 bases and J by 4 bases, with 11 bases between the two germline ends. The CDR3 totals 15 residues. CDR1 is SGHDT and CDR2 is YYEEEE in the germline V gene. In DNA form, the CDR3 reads TGTGCCAGCAGCTTGGCAGGGATCCTCGGAAACACCATATATTTT. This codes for CASSLAGILGNTIYF.